The 23 T cell receptor beta chains presented below share a single source sample, sequenced in a study of blood T cell repertoires in COVID-19 (TCRdb year 2020). Receptor amplification or capture employed the immunoSEQ multiplex PCR assay. TCRdb holds this immuneACCESS table with in-frame rearrangements only. Some clones are missing; in checked studies, unresolved V genes explain under half, and the rest has no known cause. The sample table lists roughly 250,000 clones, about 88% of them with a count of one. The ten biggest clones cover 2.1% of the sample. The material sequenced was peripheral blood. The source is a woman between 40 and 50 years old who had recovered from COVID-19.

As DNA, the CDR3 is TGTGCCAGCAGCCTTCTAGGACTAGCCTCGGAGACCCAGTACTTC. Its translation is CASSLLGLASETQYF. V and J are TRBV3-1 (or the pseudogene TRBV3-2) and TRBJ2-5, with 8 nucleotides matching TRBD2. CDR1 and CDR2 from the germline V gene are LGHDT and YNNKEL (reference sequence). Trimming took 4 bases from V and 5 from J; bases not matched to a gene: 9. This CDR3 comprises 15 residues.

The chain couples TRBV2 to TRBJ1-3, with TRBD1 identical over 10 bases. The germline gives CDR1 SNHLY, CDR2 FYNNEI. CDR3 size: 15 residues. Trimming cost V 4 bases and J 3 bases; bases outside gene matches: 3. CDR3 sequence reads: CASSVGTGVGNTIYF. Here the CDR3 DNA reads TGTGCCAGCAGTGTGGGGACAGGGGTTGGAAACACCATATATTTT.

The gene calls are TRBV4-2 and TRBJ1-3; D is possibly TRBD1 (6 bases). Germline loops: CDR1 LGHNA, CDR2 YNFKEQ. Trimming pared 0 bases from V and 2 bases from J, leaving 8 bases between. This CDR3 has 15 residues. CDR3 protein: CASSQDPGAGNTIYF. The CDR3 nucleotides read TGTGCCAGCAGCCAAGATCCAGGGGCTGGAAACACCATATATTTT.

V and J are TRBV11-2 and TRBJ2-1; 8 bases map to TRBD2. From germline, CDR1 is SGHAT and CDR2 FQNNGV. Trimming took 0 bases from V and 7 from J; bases not matched to a gene: 8. This CDR3 has 16 amino acids. CDR3 nucleotide sequence: TGTGCCAGCAGCTTAGAACGGACTAGCCTAGGGAATGAGCAGTTCTTC. Translating gives CASSLERTSLGNEQFF.

This clone was observed a few times. This chain links TRBV14 with TRBJ2-5; 7 bases agree with TRBD2. Trimming took 2 bases from V and 4 from J; bases not matched to a gene: 10. Germline V lookup: CDR1 SGHDN, CDR2 FVKESK. The CDR3 consists of 16 residues. CDR3 amino acids: CASSQLGLVGGETQYF. In nucleotides, the CDR3 is TGTGCCAGCAGCCAACTTGGACTAGTGGGAGGAGAGACCCAGTACTTC.

Concerning this clone itself: Compared with germline, one end of the junction differs, possibly owing to a read error. Other DNA sequences in the same sample also yield this CDR3. V is TRBV7-3 and J is TRBJ2-3; 13 bases match TRBD2. Germline-derived CDR1 and CDR2 are SGHTA and FQGTGA. The length of the CDR3 is 18 residues. The DNA of the CDR3 is TGCGCCAGCAGCCCTACTAGCGGGGGGGATTGGGTAACAGATACGCAGTATTTT. It yields the protein CASSPTSGGDWVTDTQYF.

This clone is a singleton in its sample. This sample includes further DNA sequences coding for the same CDR3. The rearrangement uses TRBV5-4 and TRBJ2-5, with 8 bases fitting TRBD2. The trim removed 4 bases at V and 2 bases at J, leaving 4 bases unmatched. Germline loops: CDR1 SGHNT, CDR2 YYREEE (reference sequence). The CDR3 runs 14 residues. The CDR3 is CASSPGGVQETQYF. DNA of the CDR3: TGTGCCAGCAGCCCGGGGGGGGTACAAGAGACCCAGTACTTC. Using reference TRBV5-4 and TRBJ2-5 for the parts outside the CDR3, the full variable domain is ETGVTQSPTHLIKTRGQQVTLRCSSQSGHNTVSWYQQALGQGPQFIFQYYREEENGRGNFPPRFSGLQFPNYSSELNVNALELDDSALYLCASSPGGVQETQYFGPGTRLLVL.

This clone was recorded once. The CDR3 bases are TGCGCCAGCAGCCAAGATCTGTCGGTCCGGAGGGGACTTAATGAAAAACTGTTTTTT. It translates to CASSQDLSVRRGLNEKLFF. The V gene is TRBV4-1, the J gene TRBJ1-4, with D tentatively TRBD1 (5 bases). V was pared by 0 bases and J by 4 bases, with 21 bases between. The length of the CDR3 is 19 residues. From germline, CDR1 is MGHRA and CDR2 YSYEKL.

The rearrangement joins TRBV9 to TRBJ2-3, with D unclear. The CDR3 consists of 15 residues. Looked up from germline, CDR1 is SGDLS and CDR2 is YYNGEE. Trimming shortened V by 2 bases and J by 2 bases, and 12 bases separated the two germline ends. CDR3 sequence reads: CASSVGLFYTDTQYF. The CDR3 nucleotides read TGTGCCAGCAGCGTGGGCTTATTTTACACAGATACGCAGTATTTT.

The chain is built from TRBV7-2 and TRBJ2-7; 7 bases match TRBD1. The trim removed 4 bases at V and 2 bases at J, leaving 5 bases unmatched. The CDR3 extends over 14 amino acids. Germline CDR1 and CDR2: SGHTA and FQGNSA. The DNA for the CDR3 is TGTGCCAGCAGCTCGACAGGGCACACCTACGAGCAGTACTTC. Protein: CASSSTGHTYEQYF.

The V call is TRBV28, the J call TRBJ2-1, with D tentatively TRBD1 (6 bases). This CDR3 is 13 amino acids long. The germline CDR1 and CDR2 sequences are MDHEN and SYDVKM. Trimming cost V 2 bases and J 12 bases, with 14 bases left between them. The CDR3 protein is CASSLINRAGQFF. The CDR3 nucleotides are TGTGCCAGCAGTTTAATAAACAGGGCAGGGCAGTTCTTC.

This clone has more than one count but fewer than ten. The chain uses TRBV24-1 and TRBJ2-1; the match to TRBD2 covers 8 bases. From germline, CDR1 is KGHDR and CDR2 SFDVKD. The CDR3 is 16 residues long. V lost 4 bases, J lost 3 bases, and 7 bases stayed unmatched. For the CDR3, the DNA is TGTGCCACCAGTGAAACGGTAGCGGGACTCTACAATGAGCAGTTCTTC. Translating gives CATSETVAGLYNEQFF.

In DNA form, the CDR3 reads TGTGCCTGGAGAATACAGGGGGCAAACGAGCAGTACTTC. Protein product: CAWRIQGANEQYF. This chain links TRBV30 with TRBJ2-7, with TRBD1 identical over 9 bases. Germline V gene lookup returns CDR1 GTSNPN and CDR2 SVGIG (reference sequence). The CDR3 extends over 13 amino acids. V gave up 3 bases and J gave up 5 bases; unmatched junction bases: 5.

The rearrangement uses TRBV30 and TRBJ1-6; D possibly corresponds to TRBD1 (6 bases). V was clipped by 1 base and J by 15 bases, with 16 bases between them. This CDR3 spans 13 amino acids. CDR1 and CDR2 from the germline V gene are GTSNPN and SVGIG (reference sequence). CDR3 sequence (DNA): TGTGCCTGGAGTGATGTTCGGGGGGGACACCTCCACTTT. Translation gives CAWSDVRGGHLHF.

The CDR3 spells CASSRSGLAAGEQFF. CDR3 DNA sequence: TGTGCCAGCAGCCGGTCGGGACTAGCGGCCGGTGAGCAGTTCTTC. The chain links TRBV3-1 (or the pseudogene TRBV3-2) to TRBJ2-1; TRBD2 agrees at 11 bases. Germline V CDR1 and CDR2: LGHDT, YNNKEL (reference sequence). CDR3 length equals 15 residues. The V gene end was trimmed by 4 bases and the J gene end by 9 bases; junction bases not matched to a gene: 8.

The chain carries TRBV6-6 and TRBJ2-3; possibly TRBD1 for D (5 bases). CDR1 MNHNY and CDR2 SVGAGI come from the germline V gene (reference sequence). Trimming cost V 4 bases and J 6 bases, with 17 bases left between them. The CDR3 is 15 residues long. CDR3 DNA sequence: TGTGCCAGCAGTTTTACACAGGCCTTCGGGGATACGCAGTATTTT. Its translation is CASSFTQAFGDTQYF.

The rearrangement links TRBV24-1 to TRBJ2-5; 10 bases fit TRBD1. V gave up 4 bases and J gave up 4 bases; unmatched junction bases: 2. CDR1 is KGHDR and CDR2 is SFDVKD in the germline V gene. The CDR3 spans 14 residues. Written as DNA, the CDR3 is TGTGCCACCAGTGAGGGACAGGGGCGAGAGACCCAGTACTTC. Translation gives CATSEGQGRETQYF.

V usage is TRBV5-1 and J usage is TRBJ1-2; tentatively, D is TRBD1 (5 bases). The ends were cut back, 0 bases at V and 8 bases at J, with 14 bases in the middle. The V gene's germline CDR1 is SGHRS and CDR2 YFSETQ. This CDR3 comprises 14 residues. CDR3 region: CASSLGQPEGGYTF. In DNA, the CDR3 is TGCGCCAGCAGCTTGGGACAGCCTGAAGGAGGCTACACCTTC.

The rearrangement uses TRBV9 and TRBJ1-2, with D maybe TRBD1 (6 bases). The CDR3 loop spans 13 amino acids. CDR1 and CDR2 from the germline V gene are SGDLS and YYNGEE. V was pared by 0 bases and J by 6 bases, with 9 bases between. The CDR3 spells CASSVVPGDGYTF. In DNA, the CDR3 is TGTGCCAGCAGCGTAGTTCCAGGGGATGGCTACACCTTC.

The genes are TRBV7-9 and TRBJ2-3; D possibly corresponds to TRBD1 (6 bases). V was trimmed by 5 bases and J by 9 bases, leaving 12 bases between them. This CDR3 has 12 amino acids. The germline V gene encodes CDR1 SEHNR and CDR2 FQNEAQ (reference sequence). CDR3 sequence reads: CASSATGSTQYF. In DNA form, the CDR3 reads TGTGCCAGCAGCGCTACAGGGAGCACGCAGTATTTT.

The V call is TRBV7-8, the J call TRBJ2-5, with D perhaps matching TRBD2 (5 bases). This CDR3 region has 13 residues. The germline V and J ends were trimmed by 11 bases and 5 bases, with 18 bases remaining between them. Germline V gene data show CDR1 as SGHVS and CDR2 as FQNEAQ. CDR3 loop: CASRADQRETQYF. CDR3 nucleotides: TGTGCCTCGAGGGCGGACCAAAGGGAGACCCAGTACTTC.

This sequence joins TRBV18 and TRBJ2-2, with D possibly TRBD2 on 6 matching bases. The germline CDR1 and CDR2 sequences are KGHSH and LQKENI. V lost 2 bases, J lost 2 bases, and 9 bases lay in between. CDR3 length: 15 residues. CDR3 amino acids: CASSPTRGNTGELFF. Here the CDR3 DNA reads TGTGCCAGCTCACCAACGCGGGGTAACACCGGGGAGCTGTTTTTT.

The chain links TRBV5-4 to TRBJ1-4; 10 nucleotides align to TRBD1. The germline CDR1 and CDR2 sequences are SGHNT and YYREEE (reference sequence). The CDR3 sequence is 15 residues long. With V trimmed by 2 bases and J by 7 bases, 5 bases remained unmatched. In nucleotides, the CDR3 is TGTGCCAGCAGCTTCGGGACAGGGGTTAGTGAAAAACTGTTTTTT. Translated, it gives CASSFGTGVSEKLFF.